This T cell receptor (beta chain) emerged from a study of blood T cell repertoires in COVID-19. Overall study: PBMCs, B-cell-depleted T cells, or T cells were the source of the cDNA or gDNA that made up the material.

Original analysis: The authors estimated nucleated cell counts from reference gene primer amplification. Here immunoSEQ multiplex PCR was the method, and the copy in TCRdb shows in-frame clones only, minus some. Clonal size and the V and J genes are those of that table, whereas D and trimming came from the DNA. The sample includes roughly 310,000 clones, approximately 88% seen only once; the top ten take roughly 4.1%. The ends were cut back, 3 bases at V and 0 bases at J, with 6 bases in the middle. In germline, CDR1 is SEHNR, CDR2 FQNEAQ (reference sequence). The CDR3 is made up of 14 amino acids. This clonotype originated in a woman in her forties or fifties with active or convalescent COVID-19. Sequencing input: peripheral blood. The chain couples TRBV7-9 to TRBJ1-3, with D possibly matching TRBD1 (5 bases). This chain's CDR3 is CASSFQGSGNTIYF. Here the CDR3 DNA reads TGTGCCAGCAGCTTTCAGGGCTCTGGAAACACCATATATTTT.